A selection of T cell receptor beta chains follows, all from one sample in a study of T cells after yellow fever vaccination. A single record per CDR3 protein comes from TCRdb applying MiXCR to the 5' RACE reads. The sample yields hundreds of thousands of distinct CDR3 sequences, 21% seen once. The sample was PBMCs, taken roughly 23 days after the first yellow fever vaccination. These receptors were collected from a man aged 18 to 29 who received the YFV17D yellow fever vaccine. CDR3s leave out the opening cysteine and the closing phenylalanine or tryptophan. For some rows the clone size is stated as once, few or many, or as a class when expanded; others skip it.

clone size,V gene,J gene,CDR3 protein
few,TRBV11-2,TRBJ2-2,ASSLGTVDRELF
NA,TRBV3-1,TRBJ2-2,ASSQWGELF
few,TRBV5-1,TRBJ2-7,ASSWTYGRQNSLLYEQY
few,TRBV2,TRBJ2-3,ASSVREGEDTQY
NA,TRBV4-2,TRBJ2-7,DSSQGPGRGGSYEQY
few,TRBV5-1,TRBJ2-5,ASSASTVGETQY
NA,TRBV7-9,TRBJ1-4,ASSYGTTNEKLF
NA,TRBV19,TRBJ2-3,ASSNWEETSTDTQY
few,TRBV3-1,TRBJ1-1,ASSQDLGQANTEAF
NA,TRBV15,TRBJ2-5,ATSATSWAREETQY
few,TRBV24-1,TRBJ2-1,ATQDWGRVNEQF
few,TRBV15,TRBJ2-5,ATSRATGAQETQY
NA,TRBV19,TRBJ2-3,ASSRRQGRIADTQY
NA,TRBV7-3,TRBJ2-5,ASSFSGWGETQY
NA,TRBV6-1,TRBJ2-7,ASSPEVSYEQY
NA,TRBV11-2,TRBJ2-3,ASSQLAVISTDTQY
few,TRBV5-1,TRBJ1-2,ASSLAGTIWDYGYT
few,TRBV7-9,TRBJ1-1,ASRPEAAPLGRAF
few,TRBV12-3/TRBV12-4,TRBJ1-1,ASGSGGGNTEAF
few,TRBV6-1,TRBJ1-2,ASRPVQGNYGYT
NA,TRBV6-2/TRBV6-3,TRBJ1-1,ASSYMSGREAF
few,TRBV20-1,TRBJ2-1,SARDLLAGGRNEQF
NA,TRBV9,TRBJ2-3,ASSVGGSDTQY
NA,TRBV12-3/TRBV12-4,TRBJ2-2,ASSFAPFGELF
NA,TRBV5-1,TRBJ2-2,ASSSTGTRGTGELF
NA,TRBV20-1,TRBJ2-1,SARNSALMSNEQF
few,TRBV7-9,TRBJ2-7,ASSILTWDVLYEQY
few,TRBV7-3,TRBJ1-1,ASSPRGSAEAF
NA,TRBV12-3/TRBV12-4,TRBJ1-4,ASTDPGAGEKLF
few,TRBV24-1,TRBJ1-1,ATSDSPGRVNSNTEAF
NA,TRBV12-3/TRBV12-4,TRBJ1-2,ASIVRTGGGGNYGYT
few,TRBV7-2,TRBJ1-1,ASSFQTGVNTEAF
NA,TRBV21-1,TRBJ1-5,AMEPRLNQPQH
few,TRBV20-1,TRBJ2-1,SASQGRNEQF
NA,TRBV11-1,TRBJ2-5,ASSPKPQGAEETQY
NA,TRBV3-1,TRBJ1-1,ATTQGNTEAF
NA,TRBV2,TRBJ2-1,ASSVISDEQF
many,TRBV11-2,TRBJ2-5,ASSPLGLAGGSGRTQY
NA,TRBV4-2,TRBJ2-1,ASSQVKAGPLNEQF
NA,TRBV7-8,TRBJ2-7,ASKLGTVPGEQY
few,TRBV5-1,TRBJ2-1,ASSVGTGSEQF
few,TRBV29-1,TRBJ1-2,SVERSGQAYGYT
many,TRBV7-9,TRBJ1-2,ASSARTDYGYT